This entry concerns a single TCR beta chain. The sample originates from a study of brain T cells in children with intractable seizures. CDR3 length: 15 amino acids. Looked up from germline, CDR1 is SGHVS and CDR2 is FNYEAQ. V trimming: 5 bases; J trimming: 8 bases; junction bases outside the gene matches: 12. The time point: blood from clinic visit 5 months post-surgery; TSC patient then seizure free. Surgery cases with the highest brain T cell transcript signatures were chosen for sequencing. Using immunoSEQ multiplex PCR, the repertoire was profiled, and TCRdb retains in-frame clones only, with some absent. The sample yields about 320,000 clones, over 85% seen once.

The V gene is TRBV7-6, the J gene TRBJ2-1; 7 bases map to TRBD1. The sequence derives from a boy younger than two with tuberous sclerosis and intractable seizures. This specimen consisted of peripheral blood, obtained more than 4 months after surgery. CDR3 residues: CASSQGGADIDEQFF. The DNA for the CDR3 is TGTGCCAGCAGCCAAGGGGGCGCGGATATCGATGAGCAGTTCTTC.